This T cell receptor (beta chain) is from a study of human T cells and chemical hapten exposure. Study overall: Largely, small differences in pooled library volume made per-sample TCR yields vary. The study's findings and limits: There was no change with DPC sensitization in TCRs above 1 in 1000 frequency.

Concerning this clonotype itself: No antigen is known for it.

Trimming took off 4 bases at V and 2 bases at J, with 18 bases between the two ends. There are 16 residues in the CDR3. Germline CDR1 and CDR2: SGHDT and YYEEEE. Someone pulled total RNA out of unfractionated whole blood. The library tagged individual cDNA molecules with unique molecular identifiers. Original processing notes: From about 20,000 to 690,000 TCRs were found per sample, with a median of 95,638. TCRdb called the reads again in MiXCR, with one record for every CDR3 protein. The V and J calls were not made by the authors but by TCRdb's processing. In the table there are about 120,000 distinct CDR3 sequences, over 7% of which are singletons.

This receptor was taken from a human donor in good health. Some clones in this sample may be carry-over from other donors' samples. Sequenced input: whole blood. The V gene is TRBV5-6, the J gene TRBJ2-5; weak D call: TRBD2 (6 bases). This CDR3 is CASSPLLWAGQETQYF. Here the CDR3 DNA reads TGTGCCAGCAGCCCCCTTCTTTGGGCGGGACAAGAGACCCAGTACTTC. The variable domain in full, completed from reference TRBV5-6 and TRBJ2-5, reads DAGVTQSPTHLIKTRGQQVTLRCSPKSGHDTVSWYQQALGQGPQFIFQYYEEEERQRGNFPDRFSGHQFPNYSSELNVNALLLGDSALYLCASSPLLWAGQETQYFGPGTRLLVL.